This T cell receptor beta chain was recorded in a study of human T cells and chemical hapten exposure. Regarding time point: healthy volunteer bleed at 2 weeks. From whole blood left unfractionated, total RNA was extracted. Separate cDNA molecules received unique molecular identifiers, which the library attached to them. TCRdb fed the RACE reads into MiXCR, producing one record per CDR3 protein. The repertoire holds over 45,000 distinct CDR3 sequences, with approximately 4.5% as singletons. This clonotype has ten or more counts. The V end was cut by 3 bases, the J end by 5 bases, with 16 bases between. The CDR3 consists of 15 residues. The germline gives CDR1 MNHEY, CDR2 SVGAGI.

The specimen sequenced was whole blood. The clonotype was recovered from a female donor in good health. Some clones in this sample may be carry-over from other donors' samples. V is TRBV6-5 and J is TRBJ1-2, with D possibly matching TRBD1 (6 bases). CDR3 protein: CASSYSTGGPYGYTF. CDR3 in DNA: TGTGCCAGCAGTTATTCGACAGGTGGACCTTATGGCTACACCTTC.